This TCR beta chain appears in the sequencing data of a study of blood T cells in healthy people across ages. On the study more broadly: For every two T cells, template switching captured about one barcoded beta molecule. General study findings and limits: The study found more naive CD4+ cells and higher diversity in long-lived than aged donors.

This clonotype was recorded at least ten times. Its antigen remains unknown. The authors ran a second PCR of about 6 to 12 cycles using a sample-barcoded 5' primer and a J-beta primer mix. Every individual sample yielded 2.5 million or more paired-end reads (each containing CDR3). TCRdb fed the 5' RACE reads into MiXCR, producing one record per CDR3 protein. Of 600,000 or so distinct CDR3 sequences listed, approximately 30% were seen once; the top ten hold less than 20%. Isolation yielded PBMCs, at least 7 million per sample, in every case. The CDR3 runs 16 residues. V lost 2 bases to trimming and J lost 7 bases, with 17 bases between them. Per germline, CDR1 MNHEY and CDR2 SMNVEV (reference sequence).

The V and J genes are TRBV27 and TRBJ2-2; possible D gene TRBD2, 7 bases. The sequencing sample was made of blood. The sequence came from a woman of 80 years or more in good health. CDR3 nucleotides: TGTGCCAGCAGTTTAGGAGGGGGGGGCCGCTACGGGGAGCTGTTTTTT. It is translated as CASSLGGGGRYGELFF.